Listed below are T cell receptor beta chains from one sample, sequenced in a study of cytomegalovirus exposure and HLA in healthy donors. TCRdb's table, derived via immunoSEQ multiplex PCR, lists solely in-frame clones and lacks some. The profile shows around 65,000 clones, roughly four fifths of them singletons. The sample consisted of PBMCs. These receptors all stem from a woman in her twenties or thirties in good health and CMV-seropositive. Both conserved end residues are part of each CDR3. A D gene is named only where the DNA matches it firmly. Size tells how often a clone was seen (once, few, many) or the class of an expanded clone, and some rows leave it out.

clone_size: -; j_call: TRBJ2-2; v_call: TRBV19; cdr3_length: 18; d_call: -; cdr3_aa: CASSIRSAGFSLTGELFF; cdr3_nt: TGTGCCAGTAGTATTAGGTCGGCCGGGTTCTCTCTTACCGGGGAGCTGTTTTTT
clone_size: many; j_call: TRBJ2-5; v_call: TRBV5-1; cdr3_length: 13; d_call: -; cdr3_aa: CASSLNYQETQYF; cdr3_nt: TGCGCCAGCAGCTTGAACTACCAAGAGACCCAGTACTTC
clone_size: -; j_call: TRBJ1-1; v_call: TRBV7-2; cdr3_length: 13; d_call: -; cdr3_aa: CASSPVRRTEAFF; cdr3_nt: TGTGCCAGCAGCCCGGTGAGGAGAACTGAAGCTTTCTTT
clone_size: -; j_call: TRBJ1-1; v_call: TRBV2; cdr3_length: 12; d_call: -; cdr3_aa: CASSRVNTEAFF; cdr3_nt: TGTGCCAGCAGTAGAGTGAACACTGAAGCTTTCTTT
clone_size: -; j_call: TRBJ2-7; v_call: TRBV28; cdr3_length: 14; d_call: -; cdr3_aa: CASRRGGNSYEQYF; cdr3_nt: TGTGCCAGCAGGCGGGGAGGCAACTCCTACGAGCAGTACTTC
clone_size: -; j_call: TRBJ1-1; v_call: TRBV5-1; cdr3_length: 11; d_call: -; cdr3_aa: CASTGNTEALF; cdr3_nt: TGCGCCAGTACAGGGAACACTGAAGCTCTCTTT
clone_size: -; j_call: TRBJ2-1; v_call: TRBV27; cdr3_length: 13; d_call: -; cdr3_aa: CASSFTSRGEQFF; cdr3_nt: TGTGCCAGCAGTTTTACTAGCCGGGGGGAGCAGTTCTTC
clone_size: -; j_call: TRBJ2-3; v_call: TRBV29-1; cdr3_length: 22; d_call: -; cdr3_aa: CSVDGTSSGQPGHNVVLDTQYF; cdr3_nt: TGCAGCGTTGATGGGACATCGTCGGGACAACCTGGACACAATGTTGTGTTAGATACGCAGTATTTT
clone_size: -; j_call: TRBJ2-1; v_call: TRBV15; cdr3_length: 14; d_call: -; cdr3_aa: CATSRPVEINEQFF; cdr3_nt: TGTGCCACCAGCAGACCGGTAGAGATCAATGAGCAGTTCTTC
clone_size: -; j_call: TRBJ2-1; v_call: TRBV10-3; cdr3_length: 13; d_call: -; cdr3_aa: CAISDLEIGEQFF; cdr3_nt: TGTGCCATCAGTGATCTGGAGATTGGTGAGCAGTTCTTC
clone_size: -; j_call: TRBJ1-1; v_call: TRBV7-9; cdr3_length: 14; d_call: -; cdr3_aa: CASTGWGVSTEAFF; cdr3_nt: TGTGCCAGCACCGGCTGGGGGGTTAGTACTGAAGCTTTCTTT
clone_size: -; j_call: TRBJ2-1; v_call: TRBV7-9; cdr3_length: 18; d_call: TRBD2; cdr3_aa: CASSLKLRLAGVLNEQFF; cdr3_nt: TGTGCCAGCAGCTTAAAACTCCGGCTAGCGGGAGTCTTAAATGAGCAGTTCTTC
clone_size: -; j_call: TRBJ2-7; v_call: TRBV7-2; cdr3_length: 13; d_call: -; cdr3_aa: CASSPTEQRAQYF; cdr3_nt: TGTGCCAGCAGCCCTACTGAGCAGCGGGCGCAGTACTTC
clone_size: -; j_call: TRBJ2-7; v_call: TRBV15; cdr3_length: 13; d_call: -; cdr3_aa: CATSSTGGREQYF; cdr3_nt: TGTGCCACCAGTTCGACGGGGGGCCGCGAGCAGTACTTC
clone_size: -; j_call: TRBJ1-1; v_call: TRBV6-6; cdr3_length: 15; d_call: -; cdr3_aa: CASSQLGQANTEAFF; cdr3_nt: TGTGCCAGCAGTCAACTGGGGCAGGCGAACACTGAAGCTTTCTTT
clone_size: -; j_call: TRBJ1-2; v_call: TRBV28; cdr3_length: 12; d_call: -; cdr3_aa: CASSLGGDGYTF; cdr3_nt: TGTGCCAGCAGTTTGGGGGGGGATGGCTACACCTTC
clone_size: -; j_call: TRBJ1-1; v_call: TRBV6-5; cdr3_length: 11; d_call: -; cdr3_aa: CASTRNTEAFF; cdr3_nt: TGTGCCAGCACTCGGAACACTGAAGCTTTCTTT
clone_size: few; j_call: TRBJ1-1; v_call: TRBV19; cdr3_length: 17; d_call: TRBD1; cdr3_aa: CASSNAGTGGWNTEAFF; cdr3_nt: TGTGCCAGTAGTAATGCCGGGACAGGGGGGTGGAACACTGAAGCTTTCTTT
clone_size: -; j_call: TRBJ1-2; v_call: TRBV5-4; cdr3_length: 13; d_call: -; cdr3_aa: CASSLGRVAGYTF; cdr3_nt: TGTGCCAGCAGCTTGGGCAGGGTAGCCGGCTACACCTTC
clone_size: -; j_call: TRBJ1-2; v_call: TRBV28; cdr3_length: 16; d_call: -; cdr3_aa: CASSRGQLRWNYGYTF; cdr3_nt: TGTGCCAGCAGCCGAGGACAGCTCAGGTGGAACTATGGCTACACCTTC
clone_size: -; j_call: TRBJ1-2; v_call: TRBV7-2; cdr3_length: 16; d_call: -; cdr3_aa: CASSRMPDRANIGYTF; cdr3_nt: TGTGCCAGCAGCCGAATGCCAGACAGAGCCAATATTGGCTACACCTTC
clone_size: few; j_call: TRBJ2-3; v_call: TRBV5-6; cdr3_length: 13; d_call: -; cdr3_aa: CASSSRLTDTQYF; cdr3_nt: TGTGCCAGCAGCTCCCGACTTACAGATACGCAGTATTTT
clone_size: -; j_call: TRBJ2-5; v_call: TRBV10-3; cdr3_length: 12; d_call: -; cdr3_aa: CAISEGQRTQYF; cdr3_nt: TGTGCCATCAGTGAGGGACAGAGGACCCAGTACTTC
clone_size: -; j_call: TRBJ2-7; v_call: TRBV7-2; cdr3_length: 13; d_call: -; cdr3_aa: CASSLGADYEQYF; cdr3_nt: TGTGCCAGCAGCTTAGGGGCCGACTACGAGCAGTACTTC
clone_size: -; j_call: TRBJ1-1; v_call: TRBV7-9; cdr3_length: 14; d_call: -; cdr3_aa: CASSPLGGNTEAFF; cdr3_nt: TGTGCCAGCAGCCCCTTAGGGGGGAACACTGAAGCTTTCTTT
clone_size: -; j_call: TRBJ1-2; v_call: TRBV9; cdr3_length: 15; d_call: TRBD1; cdr3_aa: CASRTPATGGFGYTF; cdr3_nt: TGTGCCAGCCGAACCCCAGCGACAGGGGGCTTTGGCTACACCTTC
clone_size: -; j_call: TRBJ2-3; v_call: TRBV6-5; cdr3_length: 15; d_call: -; cdr3_aa: CASCAQAGTADTQYF; cdr3_nt: TGTGCCAGCTGCGCCCAGGCGGGAACCGCAGATACGCAGTATTTT
clone_size: few; j_call: TRBJ1-2; v_call: TRBV7-2; cdr3_length: 15; d_call: -; cdr3_aa: CASSLVNRDDYGYTF; cdr3_nt: TGTGCCAGCAGCTTAGTTAACAGGGACGACTATGGCTACACCTTC
clone_size: -; j_call: TRBJ2-7; v_call: TRBV9; cdr3_length: 14; d_call: TRBD1; cdr3_aa: CASSAGTVSYEQYF; cdr3_nt: TGTGCCAGCAGCGCCGGGACAGTCTCCTACGAGCAGTACTTC
clone_size: -; j_call: TRBJ1-5; v_call: TRBV7-9; cdr3_length: 13; d_call: -; cdr3_aa: CASSLGLDQPQHF; cdr3_nt: TGTGCCAGCAGCTTAGGGCTCGATCAGCCCCAGCATTTT
clone_size: -; j_call: TRBJ2-7; v_call: TRBV28; cdr3_length: 12; d_call: -; cdr3_aa: CASSLGSYEQYF; cdr3_nt: TGTGCCAGCAGTTTGGGCAGCTACGAGCAGTACTTC
clone_size: -; j_call: TRBJ1-1; v_call: TRBV6-1; cdr3_length: 12; d_call: -; cdr3_aa: CASSEWTEKAFF; cdr3_nt: TGTGCCAGCAGTGAGTGGACAGAAAAAGCTTTCTTT
clone_size: -; j_call: TRBJ2-1; v_call: TRBV4-1; cdr3_length: 16; d_call: TRBD1; cdr3_aa: CASSQVGQGAFNEQFF; cdr3_nt: TGCGCCAGCAGCCAGGTTGGACAGGGGGCTTTCAATGAGCAGTTCTTC
clone_size: -; j_call: TRBJ1-1; v_call: TRBV7-9; cdr3_length: 11; d_call: -; cdr3_aa: CASSTGAEAFF; cdr3_nt: TGTGCCAGCAGCACCGGGGCTGAAGCTTTCTTT
clone_size: -; j_call: TRBJ2-3; v_call: TRBV29-1; cdr3_length: 14; d_call: -; cdr3_aa: CSAGGKLHTDTQYF; cdr3_nt: TGCAGCGCTGGGGGCAAGTTACACACAGATACGCAGTATTTT
clone_size: -; j_call: TRBJ2-4; v_call: TRBV9; cdr3_length: 15; d_call: TRBD1; cdr3_aa: CASSVGRRTGNIQYF; cdr3_nt: TGTGCCAGCAGCGTAGGGCGCCGGACAGGGAACATTCAGTACTTC
clone_size: few; j_call: TRBJ2-1; v_call: TRBV5-1; cdr3_length: 16; d_call: TRBD2; cdr3_aa: CASSLESSGRSREQFF; cdr3_nt: TGCGCCAGCAGCTTGGAGTCTAGCGGGAGATCGCGGGAGCAGTTCTTC
clone_size: -; j_call: TRBJ2-5; v_call: TRBV11-2; cdr3_length: 13; d_call: -; cdr3_aa: CASSPSGGETQYF; cdr3_nt: TGTGCCAGCAGCCCAAGCGGAGGAGAGACCCAGTACTTC
clone_size: -; j_call: TRBJ2-1; v_call: TRBV5-1; cdr3_length: 15; d_call: -; cdr3_aa: CACFKQKAAYDEQFF; cdr3_nt: TGCGCCTGTTTCAAGCAGAAGGCGGCATACGATGAGCAGTTCTTC
clone_size: -; j_call: TRBJ2-1; v_call: TRBV9; cdr3_length: 18; d_call: TRBD2; cdr3_aa: CASSVAPWLAGVNNEQFF; cdr3_nt: TGTGCCAGCAGCGTAGCTCCGTGGCTAGCGGGAGTTAACAATGAGCAGTTCTTC
clone_size: once; j_call: TRBJ1-5; v_call: TRBV11-2; cdr3_length: 15; d_call: TRBD1; cdr3_aa: CASSLETGGNQPQHF; cdr3_nt: TGTGCCAGCAGCTTGGAGACAGGGGGCAATCAGCCCCAGCATTTT
clone_size: -; j_call: TRBJ2-2; v_call: TRBV9; cdr3_length: 14; d_call: TRBD2; cdr3_aa: CASSGTSEYGELFF; cdr3_nt: TGTGCCAGCAGCGGGACTAGCGAATACGGGGAGCTGTTTTTT
clone_size: -; j_call: TRBJ1-4; v_call: TRBV7-9; cdr3_length: 16; d_call: -; cdr3_aa: CASSATGKGANEKLFF; cdr3_nt: TGTGCCAGCAGCGCTACAGGGAAGGGAGCTAATGAAAAACTGTTTTTT
clone_size: -; j_call: TRBJ2-7; v_call: TRBV5-1; cdr3_length: 15; d_call: -; cdr3_aa: CASSSGGGSSYEQYF; cdr3_nt: TGCGCCAGCAGCTCCGGTGGGGGGAGTTCCTACGAGCAGTACTTC
clone_size: few; j_call: TRBJ2-3; v_call: TRBV11-2; cdr3_length: 12; d_call: -; cdr3_aa: CASSPLRDTQYF; cdr3_nt: TGTGCCAGCAGCCCTTTGCGCGATACGCAGTATTTT
clone_size: -; j_call: TRBJ2-3; v_call: TRBV7-9; cdr3_length: 17; d_call: TRBD2; cdr3_aa: CASSRTGLAGVADTQYF; cdr3_nt: TGTGCCAGCAGCCGAACGGGACTAGCGGGAGTTGCAGATACGCAGTATTTT
clone_size: few; j_call: TRBJ1-5; v_call: TRBV28; cdr3_length: 14; d_call: -; cdr3_aa: CASGGGGEGQPQHF; cdr3_nt: TGTGCCAGCGGCGGGGGGGGAGAGGGGCAGCCCCAGCATTTT
clone_size: -; j_call: TRBJ2-7; v_call: TRBV5-4; cdr3_length: 13; d_call: -; cdr3_aa: CASSSGLTYEQYF; cdr3_nt: TGTGCCAGCAGCTCGGGACTTACCTACGAGCAGTACTTC
clone_size: -; j_call: TRBJ2-7; v_call: TRBV11-2; cdr3_length: 15; d_call: TRBD2; cdr3_aa: CASSSFSGKGYEQYF; cdr3_nt: TGTGCCAGCAGCTCCTTTAGCGGGAAGGGGTACGAGCAGTACTTC
clone_size: once; j_call: TRBJ2-1; v_call: TRBV5-6; cdr3_length: 14; d_call: -; cdr3_aa: CASSFPTARNEQFF; cdr3_nt: TGTGCCAGCAGTTTTCCGACAGCACGTAATGAGCAGTTCTTC
clone_size: -; j_call: TRBJ2-6; v_call: TRBV19; cdr3_length: 17; d_call: -; cdr3_aa: CASSINSVSSGANVLTF; cdr3_nt: TGTGCCAGTAGTATAAATAGCGTCAGCTCTGGGGCCAACGTCCTGACTTTC
clone_size: -; j_call: TRBJ2-7; v_call: TRBV9; cdr3_length: 15; d_call: -; cdr3_aa: CASSGEAARPAEQYF; cdr3_nt: TGTGCCAGCAGCGGGGAGGCCGCGAGGCCCGCCGAGCAGTACTTC
clone_size: -; j_call: TRBJ1-1; v_call: TRBV7-8; cdr3_length: 13; d_call: -; cdr3_aa: CASSFRGNTEAFF; cdr3_nt: TGTGCCAGCAGCTTCAGGGGGAACACTGAAGCTTTCTTT